These 32 T cell receptor beta chains originate from one sample sequenced in a study of T cells in Graves' hyperthyroidism and ophthalmopathy. The TCR beta CDR3 regions underwent amplification using RNA transcripts as the source. HTBI primers were the set used in a first-round RT-PCR of the TCR CDR3. TCRdb passed the multiplex PCR reads through MiXCR, listing each CDR3 protein once. The data show about 260,000 distinct CDR3 sequences, over 20% seen once. The sequencing sample was made of blood. The source is a man younger than 40 with Graves' ophthalmopathy.

V is TRBV5-6 and J is TRBJ2-5; 9 bases align to TRBD2. CDR1 and CDR2 (germline): SGHDT, YYEEEE. This CDR3 is 14 amino acids long. The ends lost 4 bases at V and 2 bases at J; junction bases unmatched: 3. CDR3: CASSVGLAQETQYF. The CDR3 nucleotides are TGTGCCAGCAGCGTTGGACTAGCGCAAGAGACCCAGTACTTC.

A few counts support this clonotype. The CDR3 DNA reads as TGTGCCAGCAGCTCCCCGGGGATTAACAATGAGCAGTTCTTC. Translating it yields CASSSPGINNEQFF. The chain combines TRBV7-3 with TRBJ2-1, with D tentatively TRBD2 (5 bases). The ends were cut back, 4 bases at V and 5 bases at J, with 12 bases in the middle. The germline CDR1 and CDR2 sequences are SGHTA and FQGTGA. The CDR3 runs to 14 residues.

The chain combines TRBV18 with TRBJ2-1, with D possibly matching TRBD1 (6 bases). The germline V gene has CDR1 KGHSH and CDR2 LQKENI. With 6 bases removed from V and 0 bases from J, the gap between germline ends came to 15 bases. This CDR3 spans 16 amino acids. The CDR3 sequence is CASSSRGSSSYNEQFF. In DNA, the CDR3 is TGTGCCAGCTCCAGCAGGGGCTCAAGCTCCTACAATGAGCAGTTCTTC.

This clonotype was seen just once. This chain joins TRBV19 and TRBJ1-2; tentative D call: TRBD1 (6 bases). V was pared by 10 bases and J by 4 bases, with 19 bases between. CDR1 is LNHDA and CDR2 is SQIVND in the germline V gene (reference sequence). The CDR3 totals 14 residues. The CDR3 region is CATKREGVFYGYTF. In DNA form, the CDR3 reads TGTGCCACTAAGCGGGAGGGGGTTTTCTATGGCTACACCTTC.

This chain uses TRBV4-2 with TRBJ1-2, with TRBD1 identical over 9 bases. Looked up from germline, CDR1 is LGHNA and CDR2 is YNFKEQ. J gave up 8 bases and V 2 bases, and 12 bases lay outside the gene matches. The CDR3 totals 16 residues. CDR3 sequence reads: CASSQPTRDRVKGYTF. The CDR3 coding sequence is TGTGCCAGCAGCCAACCCACCCGGGACAGGGTTAAGGGCTACACCTTC.

This clonotype has just a few counts. The chain is built from TRBV28 and TRBJ2-5, with 7 bases aligning to TRBD1. The trim removed 2 bases at V and 5 bases at J, leaving 5 bases unmatched. CDR1 is MDHEN and CDR2 is SYDVKM in the germline V gene. The CDR3 loop spans 14 amino acids. Here the CDR3 reads CASSLEGAAETQYF. DNA for the CDR3: TGTGCCAGCAGTTTAGAGGGGGCAGCGGAGACCCAGTACTTC.

The count of this clonotype is one. A read error may produce the germline difference seen at one junction end. This chain connects TRBV28 to TRBJ1-2, with D possibly TRBD1 on 5 matching bases. This CDR3 has 14 amino acids. The germline V gene encodes CDR1 MDHEN and CDR2 SYDVKM. CDR3 nucleotide sequence: TGTGCCAGCAGTTCCTCCGGGGGGAATCATGGCCACACCTTC. Residues: CASSSSGGNHGHTF.

The chain's CDR3 is CASSSYLDTQYF. For the CDR3, the DNA is TGTGCCAGCAGCTCCTATTTGGATACGCAGTATTTT. J is TRBJ2-3 and V is TRBV7-2; D uncertain. Germline loops: CDR1 SGHTA, CDR2 FQGNSA. The germline V and J ends were trimmed by 4 bases and 6 bases, with 8 bases remaining between them. The CDR3 has 12 residues.

There are a few counts of this clonotype. The chain uses TRBV10-3 and TRBJ2-3; tentatively, D is TRBD2 (6 bases). The CDR3 has 14 amino acids. The V gene lost 2 bases and the J gene lost 2 bases, with 8 bases spanning the gap. In germline, CDR1 is ENHRY, CDR2 SYGVKD. The CDR3 DNA sequence: TGTGCCATCAGTGAGCGGCGGGACACAGATACGCAGTATTTT. Translated: CAISERRDTDTQYF.

V is TRBV11-2 and J is TRBJ2-6; 12 bases map to TRBD2. Germline CDR1 and CDR2: SGHAT and FQNNGV. This CDR3 is 18 amino acids long. V shed 5 bases, J shed 4 bases, and the junction held 9 bases outside the gene matches. The CDR3 region is CASSVRLAGASGANVLTF. The DNA for the CDR3 is TGTGCCAGCAGCGTCCGACTAGCGGGAGCGTCAGGGGCCAACGTCCTGACTTTC.

This clonotype has just a few counts. The rearrangement links TRBV6-1 to TRBJ2-1, with 8 bases identical to TRBD2. V dropped 5 bases and J dropped 2; count of bases not matched to a gene: 8. Per germline, CDR1 MNHNS and CDR2 SASEGT. The CDR3 has 16 residues. The CDR3 region has the DNA TGTGCCAGCAGTCCCTTTGCGGGAGGCACCTACAATGAGCAGTTCTTC. Its translation: CASSPFAGGTYNEQFF.

This clonotype was observed a handful of times. This rearrangement joins TRBV7-2 to TRBJ1-1; 7 bases agree with TRBD1. The trim removed 4 bases at V and 1 base at J, leaving 6 bases unmatched. Looked up from germline, CDR1 is SGHTA and CDR2 is FQGNSA. The CDR3 length is 15 residues. The DNA of the CDR3 is TGTGCCAGCAGCTCTCGGACAGGCCAGAACACTGAAGCTTTCTTT. Protein sequence: CASSSRTGQNTEAFF.

The chain carries TRBV3-1 and TRBJ1-1; D ambiguous. This CDR3 is 14 amino acids long. V dropped 2 bases and J dropped 1 base, with 8 bases sitting between them. Germline V CDR1 and CDR2: LGHDT, YNNKEL (reference sequence). CDR3 sequence (DNA): TGTGCCAGCAGCCAACTAATCGGGAACACTGAAGCTTTCTTT. Translation: CASSQLIGNTEAFF.

The sample holds a few counts of this clonotype. The chain is built from TRBV12-5 and TRBJ1-5, with 12 bases fitting TRBD1. With 6 bases clipped from V and 7 bases from J, the junction kept 4 bases outside the gene matches. CDR1 is LGHNT and CDR2 is FRNRAP in the germline V gene. The CDR3 is 14 amino acids. For the CDR3, the DNA is TGTGCTAGTGGGTGGGACAGGGGGCTCCAGCCCCAGCATTTT. The encoded protein is CASGWDRGLQPQHF.

In this sample, this clonotype turned up a few times. V is TRBV27 and J is TRBJ1-3; D is unclear. The CDR3 spans 15 residues. Germline CDR1 is MNHEY and CDR2 is SMNVEV (reference sequence). Trimming took off 2 bases at V and 0 bases at J, with 8 bases between the two ends. The CDR3 DNA reads as TGTGCCAGCAGTTTAGTAGGAAGCTCTGGAAACACCATATATTTT. This codes for CASSLVGSSGNTIYF.

This clonotype was seen more than once but under ten times. The chain combines TRBV7-3 with TRBJ2-5; possible D gene TRBD1, 6 bases. V was clipped by 7 bases and J by 2 bases, with 17 bases between them. The CDR3 has 15 amino acids. Germline lookup yields CDR1 SGHTA and CDR2 FQGTGA. DNA for the CDR3: TGTGCCAGCAAATACTCGGACAGCCTACAAGAGACCCAGTACTTC. It is translated as CASKYSDSLQETQYF. The entire variable domain, with the rest obtained from reference TRBV7-3 and TRBJ2-5, is as follows: GAGVSQTPSNKVTEKGKYVELRCDPISGHTALYWYRQSLGQGPEFLIYFQGTGAADDSGLPNDRFFAVRPEGSVSTLKIQRTERGDSAVYLCASKYSDSLQETQYFGPGTRLLVL.

This clonotype has more than one count but fewer than ten. The chain combines TRBV7-3 with TRBJ2-2; the match to TRBD1 covers 9 bases. In germline, CDR1 is SGHTA, CDR2 FQGTGA. V was pared by 0 bases and J by 5 bases, with 10 bases of the junction left unmatched. The CDR3 totals 18 residues. The CDR3 region is CASSLTPSGTGRTGELFF. In DNA, the CDR3 is TGTGCCAGCAGCTTAACCCCGTCCGGGACAGGGAGGACCGGGGAGCTGTTTTTT.

At least ten counts were recorded for this clonotype. This chain connects TRBV12-3 or TRBV12-4 to TRBJ2-2, with D unresolved. V lost 2 bases, J lost 1 base, and 5 bases lay in between. The length of the CDR3 is 14 residues. The chain's CDR3 is CASSLQENTGELFF. Written as DNA, the CDR3 is TGTGCCAGCAGTTTACAGGAGAACACCGGGGAGCTGTTTTTT.

CDR3 protein: CASSTQGADEKLFF. As DNA, the CDR3 is TGTGCCAGCAGCACTCAGGGGGCTGATGAAAAACTGTTTTTT. The rearrangement joins TRBV2 to TRBJ1-4; 8 bases line up with TRBD1. V lost 6 bases, J lost 6 bases, and 6 bases stayed unmatched. The CDR3 length is 14 residues. Per the germline V gene, CDR1 is SNHLY and CDR2 is FYNNEI.

The chain couples TRBV6-1 to TRBJ1-1, with a weak D call TRBD1 (6 bases). Trimming removed 3 bases at V and 4 bases at J, with 18 bases between. CDR1 and CDR2 (germline): MNHNS, SASEGT. The CDR3 totals 16 residues. Here the CDR3 reads CASSEGIGGARTEAFF. Here the CDR3 DNA reads TGTGCCAGCAGTGAGGGTATTGGGGGGGCGCGCACTGAAGCTTTCTTT.

J is TRBJ2-1 and V is TRBV9; TRBD2 aligns across 9 bases. The CDR3 is made up of 13 amino acids. CDR1 and CDR2 (germline): SGDLS, YYNGEE. Trimming removed 3 bases from V and 10 bases from J; junction bases left unmatched: 5. The CDR3 nucleotides are TGTGCCAGCAGCGGAGGGAGCGGGAGGGAGCAGTTCTTC. Amino acids: CASSGGSGREQFF.

This clonotype was seen only a few times. J is TRBJ2-7 and V is TRBV28; 7 positions agree with TRBD1. The CDR3 covers 13 residues. Germline assignment: CDR1 MDHEN and CDR2 SYDVKM. V shed 9 bases and J 5 bases; nucleotides not matched to a gene: 10. The CDR3 DNA is TGTGCCAGTAATTCGAGGGGGCGAAACGAGCAGTACTTC. Encoded protein: CASNSRGRNEQYF.

CDR3 protein: CASSKNSGTGGYGYTF. The DNA for the CDR3 is TGTGCCAGCAGTAAAAATTCCGGGACAGGGGGGTATGGCTACACCTTC. The J gene is TRBJ1-2, the V gene TRBV27; 11 nucleotides line up with TRBD1. Germline loops: CDR1 MNHEY, CDR2 SMNVEV (reference sequence). CDR3 size: 16 residues. Trimming removed 5 bases from V and 5 bases from J; junction bases left unmatched: 10.

This clonotype was observed many times. J is TRBJ2-1 and V is TRBV2; a possible D gene is TRBD2 (5 bases). Trimming removed 4 bases at V and 7 bases at J, with 20 bases between. Per the germline V gene, CDR1 is SNHLY and CDR2 is FYNNEI. CDR3 length: 16 amino acids. The CDR3 DNA follows: TGTGCCAGCAGTGCCTCACGTGGCTCCCGGAGGAATGAGCAGTTCTTC. Its translation: CASSASRGSRRNEQFF.

This clonotype was counted only a few times. The V call is TRBV18, the J call TRBJ1-1; D call uncertain. CDR1 and CDR2 (germline): KGHSH, LQKENI. Trimming left V 3 bases short and J 0 bases short, with 8 bases between. The CDR3 is made up of 14 amino acids. The CDR3 region has the DNA TGTGCCAGCTCACCTCTCGGAGTGAACACTGAAGCTTTCTTT. Its translation: CASSPLGVNTEAFF.

J is TRBJ2-7 and V is TRBV28, with TRBD2 as a possible D gene (5 bases). The V end was cut by 5 bases, the J end by 7 bases, with 18 bases between. CDR3 length: 14 amino acids. Germline V gives CDR1 MDHEN, CDR2 SYDVKM. The DNA of the CDR3 is TGTGCCAGCAGTACGGCGAGCGGCCCGTGGGAGCAGTACTTC. This translates into CASSTASGPWEQYF.

This clonotype was found many times. V and J are TRBV27 and TRBJ1-2; tentatively, D is TRBD1 (5 bases). Germline lookup yields CDR1 MNHEY and CDR2 SMNVEV (reference sequence). The CDR3 has 12 amino acids. The ends were cut back, 5 bases at V and 7 bases at J, with 11 bases in the middle. CDR3: CASSTGRGGYTF. In DNA form, the CDR3 reads TGTGCCAGCAGTACAGGACGGGGTGGCTACACCTTC.

The genes are TRBV4-1 and TRBJ2-2; D perhaps matches TRBD1 (5 bases). Germline loops: CDR1 MGHRA, CDR2 YSYEKL. Between the trimmed V and J ends, which lost 2 bases and 6 bases, there was a span of 16 bases. The CDR3 is 16 residues long. CDR3 DNA sequence: TGCGCCAGCAGCCAATTGGTGAGGACAAGCGCCGGGGAGCTGTTTTTT. It is translated as CASSQLVRTSAGELFF.

This rearrangement joins TRBV29-1 to TRBJ1-1, with D perhaps matching TRBD1 (6 bases). Deletions cut 4 bases from V and 5 bases from J, with 14 bases between. The CDR3 totals 13 residues. The germline V gene encodes CDR1 SQVTM and CDR2 ANQGSEA. The DNA for the CDR3 is TGCAGCGTTGTAGGCAGGGGATGGACTGAAGCTTTCTTT. Amino acids: CSVVGRGWTEAFF.

The V call is TRBV10-3, the J call TRBJ1-5; 9 nucleotides line up with TRBD1. In germline, CDR1 is ENHRY, CDR2 SYGVKD. This CDR3 has 17 residues. V was pared by 0 bases and J by 4 bases, with 7 bases of the junction left unmatched. CDR3 DNA sequence: TGTGCCATCAGTGAGTCTAGGACAGGGGTACGGAATCAGCCCCAGCATTTT. Protein product: CAISESRTGVRNQPQHF.

The chain recombines TRBV19 with TRBJ1-5; perhaps TRBD1 as D (6 bases). Trimming removed 5 bases at V and 1 base at J, with 12 bases between. Germline CDR1 LNHDA, CDR2 SQIVND (reference sequence). CDR3 length equals 15 residues. The CDR3 bases are TGTGCCAGTAGTGGGGGCCTGGACAGCAATCAGCCCCAGCATTTT. Translated, it gives CASSGGLDSNQPQHF.

The table lists this clonotype with a few counts. This rearrangement joins TRBV28 to TRBJ2-7; D is possibly TRBD1 (5 bases). Germline V gene lookup returns CDR1 MDHEN and CDR2 SYDVKM. The CDR3 length is 12 residues. Trimming removed 10 bases from V and 2 bases from J, with 12 bases in between. As DNA, the CDR3 is TGTGCCACCACGACAGTAACCTACGAGCAGTACTTC. It specifies CATTTVTYEQYF.